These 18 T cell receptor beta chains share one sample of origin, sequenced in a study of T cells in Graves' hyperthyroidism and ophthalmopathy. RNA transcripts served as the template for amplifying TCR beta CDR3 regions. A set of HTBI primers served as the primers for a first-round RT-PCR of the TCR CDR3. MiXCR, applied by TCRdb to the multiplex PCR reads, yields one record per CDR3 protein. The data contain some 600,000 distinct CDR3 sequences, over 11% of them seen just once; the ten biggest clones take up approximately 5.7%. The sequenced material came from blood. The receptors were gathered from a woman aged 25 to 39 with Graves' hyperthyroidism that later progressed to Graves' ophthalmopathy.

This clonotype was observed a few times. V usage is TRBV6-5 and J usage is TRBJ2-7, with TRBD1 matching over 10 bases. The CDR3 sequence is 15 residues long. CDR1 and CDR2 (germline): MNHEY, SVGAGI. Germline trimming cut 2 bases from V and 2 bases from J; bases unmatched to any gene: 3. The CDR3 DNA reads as TGTGCCAGCAGTTACGGGGGACAGGGGACCTACGAGCAGTACTTC. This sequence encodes CASSYGGQGTYEQYF.

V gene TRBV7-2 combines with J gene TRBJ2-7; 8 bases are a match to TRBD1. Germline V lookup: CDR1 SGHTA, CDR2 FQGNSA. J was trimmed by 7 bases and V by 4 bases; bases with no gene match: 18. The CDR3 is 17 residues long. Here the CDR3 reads CASSWPAGGAVIGEQYF. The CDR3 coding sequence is TGTGCCAGCAGCTGGCCGGCAGGGGGCGCCGTTATTGGTGAGCAGTACTTC.

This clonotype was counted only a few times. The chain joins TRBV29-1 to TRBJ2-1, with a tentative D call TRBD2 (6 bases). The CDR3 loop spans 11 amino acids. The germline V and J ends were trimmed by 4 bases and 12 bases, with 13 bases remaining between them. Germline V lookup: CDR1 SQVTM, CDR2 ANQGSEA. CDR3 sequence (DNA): TGCAGCGTTGGGGGGGATGGGCGGCAGTTCTTC. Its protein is CSVGGDGRQFF.

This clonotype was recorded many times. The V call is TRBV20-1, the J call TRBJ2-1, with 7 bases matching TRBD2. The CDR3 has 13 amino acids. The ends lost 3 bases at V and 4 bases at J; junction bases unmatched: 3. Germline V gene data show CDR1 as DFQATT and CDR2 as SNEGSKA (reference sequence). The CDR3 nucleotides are TGCAGTGCTAGGCCTAGCGGATACAATGAGCAGTTCTTC. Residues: CSARPSGYNEQFF.

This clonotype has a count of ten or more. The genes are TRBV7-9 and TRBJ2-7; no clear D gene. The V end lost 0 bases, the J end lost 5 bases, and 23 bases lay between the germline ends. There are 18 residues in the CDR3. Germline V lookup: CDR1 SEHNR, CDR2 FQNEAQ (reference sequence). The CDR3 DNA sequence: TGTGCCAGCAGCTTAGCTCTGTCCCGCGGACCGTTTATCCACGAGCAGTACTTC. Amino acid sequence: CASSLALSRGPFIHEQYF.

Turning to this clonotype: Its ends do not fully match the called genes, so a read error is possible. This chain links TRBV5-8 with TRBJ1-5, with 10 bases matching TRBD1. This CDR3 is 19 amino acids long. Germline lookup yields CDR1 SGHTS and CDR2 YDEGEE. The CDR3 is CASSQDFPPGQGTVQPQHF. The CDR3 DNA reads TGCGCCAGCAGCCAAGATTTCCCCCCGGGACAGGGGACCGTTCAGCCCCAGCATTTT.

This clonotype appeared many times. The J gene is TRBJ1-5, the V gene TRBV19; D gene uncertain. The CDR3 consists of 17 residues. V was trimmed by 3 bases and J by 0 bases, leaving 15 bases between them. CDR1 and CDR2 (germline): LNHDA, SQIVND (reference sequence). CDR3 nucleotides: TGTGCCAGTAGTATCAGACCTGATTCTTATAGCAATCAGCCCCAGCATTTT. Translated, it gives CASSIRPDSYSNQPQHF.

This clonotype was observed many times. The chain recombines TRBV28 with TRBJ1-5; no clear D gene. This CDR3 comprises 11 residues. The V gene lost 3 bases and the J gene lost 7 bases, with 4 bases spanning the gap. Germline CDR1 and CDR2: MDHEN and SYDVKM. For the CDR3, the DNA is TGTGCCAGCAGTTTGAAACAGCCCCAGCATTTT. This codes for CASSLKQPQHF.

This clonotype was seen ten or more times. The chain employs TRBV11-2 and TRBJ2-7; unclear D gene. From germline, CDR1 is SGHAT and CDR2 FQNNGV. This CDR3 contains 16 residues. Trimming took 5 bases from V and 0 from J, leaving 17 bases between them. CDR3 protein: CASSLVAGAPSYEQYF. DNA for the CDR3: TGTGCCAGCAGCCTCGTGGCCGGAGCCCCCTCCTACGAGCAGTACTTC.

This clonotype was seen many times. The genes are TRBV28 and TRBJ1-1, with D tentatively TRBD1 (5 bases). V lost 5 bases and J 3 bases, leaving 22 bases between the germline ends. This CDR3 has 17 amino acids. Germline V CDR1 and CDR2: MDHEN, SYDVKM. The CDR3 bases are TGTGCCAGCAGTAATCCAGACGGGGGTGGATCGGACACTGAAGCTTTCTTT. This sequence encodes CASSNPDGGGSDTEAFF.

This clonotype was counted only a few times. CDR3 loop: CATEGVFGNEQFF. CDR3 coding DNA: TGTGCCACCGAGGGGGTTTTCGGGAATGAGCAGTTCTTC. This chain uses TRBV7-9 with TRBJ2-1; TRBD1 might be the D (6 bases). The germline V and J ends were trimmed by 10 bases and 7 bases, with 17 bases remaining between them. Germline V gives CDR1 SEHNR, CDR2 FQNEAQ (reference sequence). The CDR3 length is 13 residues.

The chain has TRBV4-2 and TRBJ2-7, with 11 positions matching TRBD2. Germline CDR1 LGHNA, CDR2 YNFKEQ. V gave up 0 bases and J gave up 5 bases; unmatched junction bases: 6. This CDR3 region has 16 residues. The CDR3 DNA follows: TGTGCCAGCAGCCAAGATCGTAGCGGGAGGGCCGACGAGCAGTACTTC. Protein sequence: CASSQDRSGRADEQYF.

CDR3 bases: TGCGCCAGCAGCTTGGACGGGGGTCTGAACACTGAAGCTTTCTTT. This translates into CASSLDGGLNTEAFF. The V call is TRBV5-1, the J call TRBJ1-1, with D possibly matching TRBD1 (5 bases). The ends were cut back, 0 bases at V and 0 bases at J, with 9 bases in the middle. CDR1 SGHRS and CDR2 YFSETQ come from the germline V gene. CDR3 size: 15 residues.

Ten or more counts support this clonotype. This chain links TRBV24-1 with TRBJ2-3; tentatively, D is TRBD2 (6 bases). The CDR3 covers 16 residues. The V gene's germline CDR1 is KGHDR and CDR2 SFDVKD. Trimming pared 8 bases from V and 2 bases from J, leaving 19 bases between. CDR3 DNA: TGTGCCACCATGCCTAAGGCCGGGAGATCCACAGATACGCAGTATTTT. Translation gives CATMPKAGRSTDTQYF.

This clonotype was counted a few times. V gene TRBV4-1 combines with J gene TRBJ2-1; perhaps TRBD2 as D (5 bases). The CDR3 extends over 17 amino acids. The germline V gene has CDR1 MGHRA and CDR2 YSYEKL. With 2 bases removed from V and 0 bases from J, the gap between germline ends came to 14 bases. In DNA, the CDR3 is TGCGCCAGCAGCCAACCTGGGGAAGGGAGCTCCTACAATGAGCAGTTCTTC. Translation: CASSQPGEGSSYNEQFF.

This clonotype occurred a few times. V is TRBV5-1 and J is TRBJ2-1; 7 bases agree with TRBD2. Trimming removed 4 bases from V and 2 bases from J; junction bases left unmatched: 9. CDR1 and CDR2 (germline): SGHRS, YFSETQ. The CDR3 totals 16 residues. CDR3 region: CASSAFERGAYNEQFF. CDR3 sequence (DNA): TGCGCCAGCAGCGCGTTTGAGCGGGGAGCCTACAATGAGCAGTTCTTC. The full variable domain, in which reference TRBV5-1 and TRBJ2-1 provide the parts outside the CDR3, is KAGVTQTPRYLIKTRGQQVTLSCSPISGHRSVSWYQQTPGQGLQFLFEYFSETQRNKGNFPGRFSGRQFSNSRSEMNVSTLELGDSALYLCASSAFERGAYNEQFFGPGTRLTVL.

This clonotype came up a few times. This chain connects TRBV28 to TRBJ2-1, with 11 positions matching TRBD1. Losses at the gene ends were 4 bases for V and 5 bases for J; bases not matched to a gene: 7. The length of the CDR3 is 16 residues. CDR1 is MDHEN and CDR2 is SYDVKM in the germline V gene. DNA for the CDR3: TGTGCCAGCAGTTCCCCTGGACAGGGGGCCCACAATGAGCAGTTCTTC. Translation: CASSSPGQGAHNEQFF. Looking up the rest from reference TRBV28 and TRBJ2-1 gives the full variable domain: DVKVTQSSRYLVKRTGEKVFLECVQDMDHENMFWYRQDPGLGLRLIYFSYDVKMKEKGDIPEGYSVSREKKERFSLILESASTNQTSMYLCASSSPGQGAHNEQFFGPGTRLTVL.

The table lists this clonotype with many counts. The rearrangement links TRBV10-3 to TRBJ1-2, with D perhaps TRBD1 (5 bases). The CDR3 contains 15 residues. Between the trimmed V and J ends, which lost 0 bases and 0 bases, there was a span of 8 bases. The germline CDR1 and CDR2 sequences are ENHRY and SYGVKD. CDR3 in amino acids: CAISESGGANYGYTF. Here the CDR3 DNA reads TGTGCCATCAGTGAGTCGGGGGGAGCTAACTATGGCTACACCTTC.